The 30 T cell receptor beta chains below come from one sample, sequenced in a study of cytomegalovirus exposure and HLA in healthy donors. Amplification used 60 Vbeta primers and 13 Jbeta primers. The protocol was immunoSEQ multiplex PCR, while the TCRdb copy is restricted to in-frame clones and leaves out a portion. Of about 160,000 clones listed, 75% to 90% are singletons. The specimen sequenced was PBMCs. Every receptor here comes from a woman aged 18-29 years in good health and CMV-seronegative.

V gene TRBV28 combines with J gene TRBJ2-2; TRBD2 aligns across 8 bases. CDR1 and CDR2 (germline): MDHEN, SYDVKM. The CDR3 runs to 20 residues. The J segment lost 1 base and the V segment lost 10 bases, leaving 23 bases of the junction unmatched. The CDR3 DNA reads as TGTGCCATAGCGGGGTCCGGGAGATGGCGGGAGGACCAGAACACCGGGGAGCTGTTTTTT. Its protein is CAIAGSGRWREDQNTGELFF. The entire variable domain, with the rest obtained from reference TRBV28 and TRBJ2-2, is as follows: DVKVTQSSRYLVKRTGEKVFLECVQDMDHENMFWYRQDPGLGLRLIYFSYDVKMKEKGDIPEGYSVSREKKERFSLILESASTNQTSMYLCAIAGSGRWREDQNTGELFFGEGSRLTVL.

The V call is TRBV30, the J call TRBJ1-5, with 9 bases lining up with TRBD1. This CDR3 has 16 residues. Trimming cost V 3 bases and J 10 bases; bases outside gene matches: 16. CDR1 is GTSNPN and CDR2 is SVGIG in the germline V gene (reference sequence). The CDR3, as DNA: TGTGCCTGGAGCGGAGTAGAGGGACAGGGAATTCTTCCCCAGCATTTT. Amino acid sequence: CAWSGVEGQGILPQHF. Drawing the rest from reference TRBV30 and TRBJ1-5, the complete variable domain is SQTIHQWPATLVQPVGSPLSLECTVEGTSNPNLYWYRQAAGRGLQLLFYSVGIGQISSEVPQNLSASRPQDRQFILSSKKLLLSDSGFYLCAWSGVEGQGILPQHFGDGTRLSIL.

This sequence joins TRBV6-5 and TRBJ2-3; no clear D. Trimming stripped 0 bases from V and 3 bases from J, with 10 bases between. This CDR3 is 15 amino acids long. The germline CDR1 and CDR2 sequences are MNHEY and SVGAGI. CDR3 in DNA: TGTGCCAGCAGTTACTCGTTGTATCAGACAGATACGCAGTATTTT. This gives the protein CASSYSLYQTDTQYF.

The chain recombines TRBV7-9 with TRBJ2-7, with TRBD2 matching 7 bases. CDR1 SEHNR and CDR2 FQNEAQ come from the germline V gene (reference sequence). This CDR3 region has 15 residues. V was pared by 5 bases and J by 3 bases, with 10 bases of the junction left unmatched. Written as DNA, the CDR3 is TGTGCCAGCAGCCACAACCGGGACTACGACTACGAGCAGTACTTC. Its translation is CASSHNRDYDYEQYF.

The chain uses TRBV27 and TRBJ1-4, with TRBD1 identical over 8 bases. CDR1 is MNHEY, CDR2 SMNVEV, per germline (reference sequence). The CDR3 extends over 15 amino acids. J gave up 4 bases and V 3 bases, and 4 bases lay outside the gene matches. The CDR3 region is CASSFQGAGNEKLFF. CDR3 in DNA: TGTGCCAGCAGTTTTCAGGGGGCGGGTAATGAAAAACTGTTTTTT.

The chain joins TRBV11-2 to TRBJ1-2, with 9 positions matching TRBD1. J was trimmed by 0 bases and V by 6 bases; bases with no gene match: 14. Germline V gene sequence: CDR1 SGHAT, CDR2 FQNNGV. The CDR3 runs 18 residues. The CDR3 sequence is CASRSYRGPKRSNYGYTF. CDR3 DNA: TGTGCCAGCAGATCCTACAGGGGGCCAAAAAGATCTAACTATGGCTACACCTTC.

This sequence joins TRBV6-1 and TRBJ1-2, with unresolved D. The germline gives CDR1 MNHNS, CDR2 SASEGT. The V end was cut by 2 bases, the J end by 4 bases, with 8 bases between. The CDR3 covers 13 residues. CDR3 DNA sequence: TGTGCCAGCAGTGAAAGAGGCAGCTATGGCTACACCTTC. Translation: CASSERGSYGYTF.

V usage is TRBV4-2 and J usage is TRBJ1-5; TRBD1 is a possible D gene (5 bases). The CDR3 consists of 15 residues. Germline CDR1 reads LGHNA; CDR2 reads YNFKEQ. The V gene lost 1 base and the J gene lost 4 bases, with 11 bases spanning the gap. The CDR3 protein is CASSQVGAYNQPQHF. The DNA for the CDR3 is TGTGCCAGCAGCCAAGTAGGGGCCTATAATCAGCCCCAGCATTTT.

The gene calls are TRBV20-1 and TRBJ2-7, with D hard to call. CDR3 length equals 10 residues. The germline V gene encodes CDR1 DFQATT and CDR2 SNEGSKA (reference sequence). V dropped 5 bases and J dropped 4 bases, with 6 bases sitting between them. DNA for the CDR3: TGCAGTGCTGCGCCTTACGAGCAGTACTTC. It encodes CSAAPYEQYF.

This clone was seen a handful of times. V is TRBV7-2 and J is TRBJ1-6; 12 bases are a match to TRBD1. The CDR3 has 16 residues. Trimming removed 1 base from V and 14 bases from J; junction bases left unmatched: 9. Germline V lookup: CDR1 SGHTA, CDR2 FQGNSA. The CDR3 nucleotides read TGTGCCAGCAGCTTAGGGTTCGGGACAGGGGGCCAGGCCCTCCACTTT. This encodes CASSLGFGTGGQALHF.

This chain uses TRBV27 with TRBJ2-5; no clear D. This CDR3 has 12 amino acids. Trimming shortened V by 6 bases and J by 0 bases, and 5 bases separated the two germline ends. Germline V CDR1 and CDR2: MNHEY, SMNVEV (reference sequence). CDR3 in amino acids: CASSRYQETQYF. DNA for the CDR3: TGTGCCAGCAGCCGGTACCAAGAGACCCAGTACTTC.

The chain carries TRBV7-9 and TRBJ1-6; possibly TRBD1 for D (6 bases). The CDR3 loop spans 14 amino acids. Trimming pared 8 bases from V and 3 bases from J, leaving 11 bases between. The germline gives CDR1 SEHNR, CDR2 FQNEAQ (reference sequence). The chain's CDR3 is CASDRQVYNSPLHF. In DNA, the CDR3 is TGTGCCAGCGATCGACAGGTCTATAATTCACCCCTCCACTTT. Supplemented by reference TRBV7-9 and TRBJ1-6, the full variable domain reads DTGVSQNPRHKITKRGQNVTFRCDPISEHNRLYWYRQTLGQGPEFLTYFQNEAQLEKSRLLSDRFSAERPKGSFSTLEIQRTEQGDSAMYLCASDRQVYNSPLHFGNGTRLTVT.

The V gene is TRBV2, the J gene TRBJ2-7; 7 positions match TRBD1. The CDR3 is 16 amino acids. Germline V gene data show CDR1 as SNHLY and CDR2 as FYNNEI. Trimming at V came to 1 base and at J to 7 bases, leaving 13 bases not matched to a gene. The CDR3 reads CASSEGIHPGGNEQYF. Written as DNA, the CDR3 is TGTGCCAGCAGTGAAGGGATCCACCCAGGGGGTAATGAGCAGTACTTC.

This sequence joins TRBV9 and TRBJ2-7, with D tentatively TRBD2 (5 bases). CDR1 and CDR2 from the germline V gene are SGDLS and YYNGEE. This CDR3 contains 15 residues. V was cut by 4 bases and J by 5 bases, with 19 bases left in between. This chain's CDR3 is CASSPLAGLIHEQYF. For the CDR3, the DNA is TGTGCCAGCAGCCCTCTAGCTGGCCTAATCCACGAGCAGTACTTC.

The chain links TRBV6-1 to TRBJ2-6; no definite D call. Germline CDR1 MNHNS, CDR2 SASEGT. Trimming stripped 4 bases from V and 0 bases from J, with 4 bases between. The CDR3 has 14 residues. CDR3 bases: TGTGCCAGCAGTGGACTCTCTGGGGCCAACGTCCTGACTTTC. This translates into CASSGLSGANVLTF.

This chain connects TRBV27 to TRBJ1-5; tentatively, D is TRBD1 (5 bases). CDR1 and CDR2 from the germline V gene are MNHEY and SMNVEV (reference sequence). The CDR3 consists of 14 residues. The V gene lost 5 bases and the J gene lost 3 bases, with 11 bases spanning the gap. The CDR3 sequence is CASSLGGINQPQHF. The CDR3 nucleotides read TGTGCCAGCAGTCTCGGGGGTATCAATCAGCCCCAGCATTTT.

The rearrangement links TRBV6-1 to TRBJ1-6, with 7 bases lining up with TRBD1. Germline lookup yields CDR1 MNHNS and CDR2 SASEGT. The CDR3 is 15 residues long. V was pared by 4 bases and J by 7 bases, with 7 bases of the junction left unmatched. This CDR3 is CASSGLTGNNSPLHF. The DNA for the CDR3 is TGTGCCAGCAGTGGACTGACAGGGAACAATTCACCCCTCCACTTT.

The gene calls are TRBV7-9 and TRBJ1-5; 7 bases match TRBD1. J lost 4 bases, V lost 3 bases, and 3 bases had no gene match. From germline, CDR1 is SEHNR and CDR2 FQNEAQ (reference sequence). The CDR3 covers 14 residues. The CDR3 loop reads CASSLTGKNQPQHF. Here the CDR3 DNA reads TGTGCCAGCAGCTTGACAGGGAAAAATCAGCCCCAGCATTTT.

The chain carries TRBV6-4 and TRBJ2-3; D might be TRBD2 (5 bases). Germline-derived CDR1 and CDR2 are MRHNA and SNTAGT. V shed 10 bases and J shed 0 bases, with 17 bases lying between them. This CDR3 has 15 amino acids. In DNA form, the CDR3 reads TGTGCCACCACAGCAAGCGGATCTAGCACAGATACGCAGTATTTT. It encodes CATTASGSSTDTQYF.

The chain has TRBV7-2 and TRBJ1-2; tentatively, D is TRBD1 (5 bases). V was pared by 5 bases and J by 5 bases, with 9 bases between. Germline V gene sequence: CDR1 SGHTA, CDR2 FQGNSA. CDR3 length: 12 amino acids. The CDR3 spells CASSLTVYGYTF. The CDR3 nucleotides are TGTGCCAGCAGCCTGACAGTTTATGGCTACACCTTC.

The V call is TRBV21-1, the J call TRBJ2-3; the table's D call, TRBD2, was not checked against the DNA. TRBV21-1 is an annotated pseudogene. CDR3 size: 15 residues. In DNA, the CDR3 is TGTGCCAGCAGCAAAGACGGGACTAGCGGAGATACGCAGTATTTT. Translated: CASSKDGTSGDTQYF.

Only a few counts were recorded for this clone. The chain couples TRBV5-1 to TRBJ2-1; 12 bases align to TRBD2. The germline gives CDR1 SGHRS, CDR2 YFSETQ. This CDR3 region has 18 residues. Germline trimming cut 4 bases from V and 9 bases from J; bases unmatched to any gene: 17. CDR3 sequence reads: CASSATSGGRTWFGEQFF. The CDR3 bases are TGCGCCAGCAGCGCGACTAGCGGGGGTCGTACGTGGTTTGGTGAGCAGTTCTTC.

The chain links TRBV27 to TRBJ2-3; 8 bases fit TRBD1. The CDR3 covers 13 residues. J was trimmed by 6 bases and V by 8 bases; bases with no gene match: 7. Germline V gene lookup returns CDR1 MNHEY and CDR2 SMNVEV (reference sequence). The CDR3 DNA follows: TGTGCCAGCGGTGTCAGGGGGCGTGATACGCAGTATTTT. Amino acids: CASGVRGRDTQYF.

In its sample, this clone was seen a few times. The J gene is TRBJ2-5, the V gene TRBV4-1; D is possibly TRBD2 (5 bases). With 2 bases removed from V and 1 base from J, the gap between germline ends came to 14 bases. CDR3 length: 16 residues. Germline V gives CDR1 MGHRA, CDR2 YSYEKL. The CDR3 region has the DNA TGCGCCAGCAGCCAATTGGACTCGTCTATCCAAGAGACCCAGTACTTC. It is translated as CASSQLDSSIQETQYF.

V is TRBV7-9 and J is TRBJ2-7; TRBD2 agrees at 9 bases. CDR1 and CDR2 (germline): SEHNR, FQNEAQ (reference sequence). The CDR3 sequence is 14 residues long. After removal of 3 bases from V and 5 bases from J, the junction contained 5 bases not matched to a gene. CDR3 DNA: TGTGCCAGCAGCTTTGCGGGGGGGCCCCACGAGCAGTACTTC. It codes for CASSFAGGPHEQYF.

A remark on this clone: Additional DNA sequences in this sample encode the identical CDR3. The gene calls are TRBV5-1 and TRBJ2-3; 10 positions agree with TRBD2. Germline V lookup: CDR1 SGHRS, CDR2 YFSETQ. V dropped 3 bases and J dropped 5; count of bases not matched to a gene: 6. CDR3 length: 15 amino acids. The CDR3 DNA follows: TGCGCCAGCAGCTCCCTAGCGGGAGCGGGAGATACGCAGTATTTT. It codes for CASSSLAGAGDTQYF.

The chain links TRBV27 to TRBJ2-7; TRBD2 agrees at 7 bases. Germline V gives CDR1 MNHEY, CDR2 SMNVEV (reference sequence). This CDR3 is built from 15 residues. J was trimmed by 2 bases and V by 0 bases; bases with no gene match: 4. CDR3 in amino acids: CASSLSGRMTYEQYF. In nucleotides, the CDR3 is TGTGCCAGCAGTTTATCCGGGAGGATGACCTACGAGCAGTACTTC.

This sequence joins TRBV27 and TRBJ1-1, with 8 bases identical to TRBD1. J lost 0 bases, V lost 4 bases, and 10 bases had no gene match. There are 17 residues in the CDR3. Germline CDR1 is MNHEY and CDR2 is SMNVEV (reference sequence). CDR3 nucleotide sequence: TGTGCCAGCAGTTGGGGCAGGGGGCTAGGAGTGAACACTGAAGCTTTCTTT. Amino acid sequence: CASSWGRGLGVNTEAFF.

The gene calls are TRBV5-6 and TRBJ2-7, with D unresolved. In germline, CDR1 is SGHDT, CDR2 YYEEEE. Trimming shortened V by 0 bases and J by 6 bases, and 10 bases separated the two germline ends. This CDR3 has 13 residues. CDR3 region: CASSLGGLPEQYF. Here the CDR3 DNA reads TGTGCCAGCAGCTTGGGAGGCCTCCCCGAGCAGTACTTC.

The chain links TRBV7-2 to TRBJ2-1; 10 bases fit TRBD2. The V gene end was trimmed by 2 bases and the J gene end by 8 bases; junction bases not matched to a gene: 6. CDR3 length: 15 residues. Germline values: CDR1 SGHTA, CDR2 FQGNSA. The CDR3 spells CASSLQGLAPYEQFF. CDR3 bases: TGTGCCAGCAGCTTACAGGGACTAGCGCCTTATGAGCAGTTCTTC.